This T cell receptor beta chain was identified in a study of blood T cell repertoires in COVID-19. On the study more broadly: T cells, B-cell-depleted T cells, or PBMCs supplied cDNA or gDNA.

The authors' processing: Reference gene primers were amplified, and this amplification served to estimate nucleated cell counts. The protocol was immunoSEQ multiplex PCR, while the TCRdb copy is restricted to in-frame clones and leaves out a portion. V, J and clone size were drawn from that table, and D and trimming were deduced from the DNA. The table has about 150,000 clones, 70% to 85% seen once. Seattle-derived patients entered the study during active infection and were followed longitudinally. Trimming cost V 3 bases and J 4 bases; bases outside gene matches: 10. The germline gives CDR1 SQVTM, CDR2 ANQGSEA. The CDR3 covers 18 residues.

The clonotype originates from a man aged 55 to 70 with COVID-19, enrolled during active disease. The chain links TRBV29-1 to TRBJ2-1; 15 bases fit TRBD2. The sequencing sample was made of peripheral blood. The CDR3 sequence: CSVEDGLAGGLGYNEQFF. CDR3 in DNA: TGCAGCGTTGAGGACGGACTAGCGGGAGGGCTGGGGTACAATGAGCAGTTCTTC.